What follows describes a single TCR beta chain. Sequenced by immunoSEQ multiplex PCR; TCRdb stores in-frame clones only, minus some. The data contain 98,000 or so clones, 79% of them singletons. The data derive from a study of control samples from healthy donors and cancer patients. Trimming shortened V by 5 bases and J by 4 bases, and 12 bases separated the two germline ends. The germline V gene encodes CDR1 SGHTA and CDR2 FQGNSA. The CDR3 extends over 13 amino acids. V is TRBV7-2 and J is TRBJ2-7; tentative D call: TRBD2 (6 bases). The clonotype was recovered from a woman in her twenties or thirties in good health. Specimen: blood. In DNA form, the CDR3 reads TGTGCCAGCAGCCCGGGACTCCATTACGAGCAGTACTTC. This codes for CASSPGLHYEQYF.